Detailed here is one T cell receptor (beta chain). The antigen remains undetermined. The sample is drawn from a study of T cell clonotyping in hematopoietic cell transplantation. The assay was immunoSEQ multiplex PCR, and TCRdb's table has in-frame clones only and misses some. The sample has 55,000 to 70,000 clones, about 93% seen once. General study findings and limits: After transplant, recipient diversity fell while pathologically expanded clonotypes grew through day 180.

Germline assignment: CDR1 SGHVS and CDR2 FQNEAQ. This CDR3 comprises 14 residues. V was clipped by 4 bases and J by 0 bases, with 7 bases between them. The V gene is TRBV7-8, the J gene TRBJ1-5; D is undetermined. The specimen was peripheral blood mononuclear cells. The receptor was isolated from a man aged 45-60 years in good health. Some clones in this sample may be carry-over from other donors' samples. CDR3 amino acids: CASSSGVSNQPQHF. The CDR3 nucleotides read TGTGCCAGCAGCTCAGGAGTTAGCAATCAGCCCCAGCATTTT.